This T cell receptor beta chain derives from a study of T cell repertoires in cytomegalovirus infection. In regard to this clonotype: Its antigen remains unidentified.

General study points: The cumulative frequency of public TCR beta families identified carriers of CMV plus the relevant HLA.

CDR1 and CDR2 from the germline V gene are SGHVS and FNYEAQ. With V trimmed by 0 bases and J by 3 bases, 12 bases remained unmatched. The CDR3 has 19 residues. MiXCR, run by TCRdb on the reads, gives a single entry per CDR3 protein. The sample yields about 250,000 distinct CDR3 sequences, approximately 15% seen once. The chain combines TRBV7-6 with TRBJ2-2; 8 nucleotides align to TRBD2. The specimen was CD8+ T cells from PBMCs. The origin of this receptor is a human donor in good health (CMV status not recorded). Some clones in this sample may be carry-over from other donors' samples. The chain's CDR3 is CASSLATPAGVSYTGELFF. CDR3 DNA sequence: TGTGCCAGCAGCTTAGCGACTCCAGCGGGGGTTTCTTACACCGGGGAGCTGTTTTTT.